This T cell receptor beta chain was captured by sequencing in a study of radiation and T cells in renal cell carcinoma. Study results and caveats: Baseline intratumoral clonotype presence is unknown without pretreatment biopsies.

V gave up 6 bases and J gave up 0 bases, with 12 bases separating them. Germline assignment: CDR1 ENHRY and CDR2 SYGVKD. The CDR3 extends over 16 amino acids. Time point indicated: blood 2 weeks post-SBRT. Specified treatment: 15 Gy SBRT to primary tumor, nephrectomy 4 weeks later. The tumor was a clear cell renal cell carcinoma. Assay used: immunoSEQ multiplex PCR; TCRdb lists only in-frame clones, some missing. The top ten hold 5% to 6.5% of the sample, which has around 130,000 clones, 70% to 90% seen once. Concerning this clone: Antigen: not known.

The sequence derives from a woman in her 70s with renal cell carcinoma. This chain links TRBV10-3 with TRBJ2-6; tentatively, D is TRBD1 (5 bases). The sample in question was blood, obtained from a patient whose treatment included radiotherapy and nephrectomy. CDR3 region: CAISQDRSSGANVLTF. Here the CDR3 DNA reads TGTGCCATCAGCCAAGACAGATCCTCTGGGGCCAACGTCCTGACTTTC.